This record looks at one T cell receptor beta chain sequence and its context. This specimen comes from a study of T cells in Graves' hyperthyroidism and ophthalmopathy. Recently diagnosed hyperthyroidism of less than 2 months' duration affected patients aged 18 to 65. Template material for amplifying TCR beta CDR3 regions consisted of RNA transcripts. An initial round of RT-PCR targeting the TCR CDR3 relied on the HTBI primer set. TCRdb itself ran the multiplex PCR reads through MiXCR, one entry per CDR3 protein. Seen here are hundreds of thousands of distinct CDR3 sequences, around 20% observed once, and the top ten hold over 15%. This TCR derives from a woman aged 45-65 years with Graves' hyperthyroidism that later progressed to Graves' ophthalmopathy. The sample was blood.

In DNA form, the CDR3 reads TGTGCCAGTAGTATGTCGGCAGTTACGCAGTATTTT. Amino acids: CASSMSAVTQYF. The chain recombines TRBV19 with TRBJ2-3; D is uncertain. Trimming stripped 3 bases from V and 8 bases from J, with 9 bases between. CDR3 length: 12 residues. CDR1 LNHDA and CDR2 SQIVND come from the germline V gene (reference sequence). The variable domain in full, completed from reference TRBV19 and TRBJ2-3, reads DGGITQSPKYLFRKEGQNVTLSCEQNLNHDAMYWYRQDPGQGLRLIYYSQIVNDFQKGDIAEGYSVSREKKESFPLTVTSAQKNPTAFYLCASSMSAVTQYFGPGTRLTVL.